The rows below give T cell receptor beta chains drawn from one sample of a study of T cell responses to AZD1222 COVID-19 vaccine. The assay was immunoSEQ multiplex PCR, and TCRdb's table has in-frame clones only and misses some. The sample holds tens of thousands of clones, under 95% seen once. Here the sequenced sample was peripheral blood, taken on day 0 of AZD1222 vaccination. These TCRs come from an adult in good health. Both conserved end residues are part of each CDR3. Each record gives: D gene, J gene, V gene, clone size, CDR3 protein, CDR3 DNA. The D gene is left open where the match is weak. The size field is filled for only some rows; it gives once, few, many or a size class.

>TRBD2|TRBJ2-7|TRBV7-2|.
CASTASGVYEQYF
TGTGCCAGCACGGCTAGCGGGGTCTACGAGCAGTACTTC
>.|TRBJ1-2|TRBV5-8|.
CASSLDFRGYGYTF
TGTGCCAGCAGCTTGGATTTCAGGGGATATGGCTACACCTTC
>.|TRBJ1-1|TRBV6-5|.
CASSYQVTGTEAFF
TGTGCCAGCAGTTACCAGGTGACGGGCACTGAAGCTTTCTTT
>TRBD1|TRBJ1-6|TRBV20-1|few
CSASSGGSNSPLHF
TGCAGTGCTAGTTCAGGGGGAAGTAATTCACCCCTCCACTTT
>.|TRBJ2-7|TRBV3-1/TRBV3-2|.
CASSQTRDIGEQYF
TGTGCCAGCAGCCAAACCCGGGACATCGGCGAGCAGTACTTC
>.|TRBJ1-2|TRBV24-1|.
CATSDSRALGYTF
TGTGCCACCAGTGACTCTAGGGCTCTTGGCTACACCTTC
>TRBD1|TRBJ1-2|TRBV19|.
CASSSAGTGNVKGGYTF
TGTGCCAGTAGTTCGGCCGGGACAGGGAACGTAAAGGGTGGCTACACCTTC
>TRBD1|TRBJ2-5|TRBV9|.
CASSVGTGGIQETQYF
TGTGCCAGCAGCGTAGGGACAGGGGGGATCCAAGAGACCCAGTACTTC
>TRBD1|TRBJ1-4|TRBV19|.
CASRANRGLTEKLFF
TGTGCCAGTCGTGCGAACAGGGGGCTTACTGAAAAACTGTTTTTT
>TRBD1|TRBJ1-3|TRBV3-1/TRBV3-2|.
CASSPGGTIYF
TGTGCCAGCAGCCCAGGGGGTACCATATATTTT
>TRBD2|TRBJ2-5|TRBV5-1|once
CASSLLAGGPETQYF
TGCGCCAGCAGCCTTCTAGCGGGGGGGCCGGAGACCCAGTACTTC
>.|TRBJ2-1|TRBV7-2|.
CASSLAGGLNYNEQFF
TGTGCCAGCAGCTTAGCGGGAGGCCTTAACTACAATGAGCAGTTCTTC
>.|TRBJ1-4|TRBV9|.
CASSVAWGATNEKLFF
TGTGCCAGCAGCGTAGCTTGGGGAGCAACTAATGAAAAACTGTTTTTT
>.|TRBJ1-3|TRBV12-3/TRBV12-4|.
CARGTRAPNTIYF
TGTGCCAGAGGGACACGGGCACCAAACACCATATATTTT
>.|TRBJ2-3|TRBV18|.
CASHGQTTSALTDTQYF
TGTGCCAGCCACGGGCAAACGACCTCAGCACTTACAGATACGCAGTATTTT
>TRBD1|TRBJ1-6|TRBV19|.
CASSPPAFRGDYNSPLHF
TGTGCCAGTAGTCCTCCGGCGTTCAGGGGGGATTATAATTCACCCCTCCACTTT
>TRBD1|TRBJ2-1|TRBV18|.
CASSPRQGVYEQFF
TGTGCCAGCTCACCGAGACAGGGGGTCTATGAGCAGTTCTTC
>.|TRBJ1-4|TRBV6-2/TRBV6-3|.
CASSSRHEVREKLFF
TGTGCCAGCAGTTCCCGACATGAGGTTCGTGAAAAACTGTTTTTT
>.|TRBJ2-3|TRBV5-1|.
CASSLPPRRLADTQYF
TGCGCCAGCAGCTTGCCCCCGAGAAGGTTGGCAGATACGCAGTATTTT
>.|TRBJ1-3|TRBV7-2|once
CASELSHGADTIYF
TGTGCCAGCGAGCTTAGTCACGGGGCGGACACCATATATTTT
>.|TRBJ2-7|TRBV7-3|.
CASSAPGGTKYF
TGTGCCAGCAGCGCCCCCGGGGGTACAAAGTACTTC
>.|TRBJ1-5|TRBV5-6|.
CASSYSRYSYNQPQHF
TGTGCCAGCAGCTACTCCCGTTACAGCTACAATCAGCCCCAGCATTTT
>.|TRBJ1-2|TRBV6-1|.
CASSEATGNLFYGYTF
TGTGCCAGCAGTGAAGCAACAGGGAACCTGTTCTATGGCTACACCTTC
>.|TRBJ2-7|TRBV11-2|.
CASSLIRRPHGQYF
TGTGCCAGCAGCTTAATTCGCAGGCCGCATGGGCAGTACTTC
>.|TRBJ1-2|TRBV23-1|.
CASSFLEGLINYGYTF
TGCGCCAGCAGTTTTCTTGAGGGGCTCATTAACTATGGCTACACCTTC
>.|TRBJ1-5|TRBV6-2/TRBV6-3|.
CASSYLPERQHRGSQPQHF
TGTGCCAGCAGTTACCTCCCCGAGAGGCAACACCGCGGTAGTCAGCCCCAGCATTTT
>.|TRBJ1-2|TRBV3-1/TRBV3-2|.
CASSRRDISGYTF
TGTGCCAGCAGCCGAAGGGACATCAGTGGCTACACCTTC
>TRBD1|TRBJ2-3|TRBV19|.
CASSNRQGSTDTQYF
TGTGCCAGTAGTAACCGACAGGGGAGCACAGATACGCAGTATTTT
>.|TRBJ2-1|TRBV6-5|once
CASALSRGEQFF
TGTGCCAGCGCCCTCTCCCGTGGTGAGCAGTTCTTC
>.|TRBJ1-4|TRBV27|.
CASSPDYQDGVNEKLFF
TGTGCCAGCAGTCCGGATTATCAGGACGGGGTTAATGAAAAACTGTTTTTT
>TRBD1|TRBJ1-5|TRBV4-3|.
CASSLRDRDDQPQHF
TGCGCCAGCAGCCTCAGGGACAGGGACGATCAGCCCCAGCATTTT
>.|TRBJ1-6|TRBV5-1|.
CASSLGAGVYSPLHF
TGCGCCAGCAGCTTGGGAGCAGGGGTTTATTCACCCCTCCACTTT
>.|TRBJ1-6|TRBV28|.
CASRIWPWGPRRNSPLHF
TGTGCCAGCAGAATATGGCCATGGGGACCCAGGAGGAATTCACCCCTCCACTTT
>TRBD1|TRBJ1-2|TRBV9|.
CASSGGDRAYGYTF
TGTGCCAGCAGCGGTGGGGACAGGGCCTATGGCTACACCTTC
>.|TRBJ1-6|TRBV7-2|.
CASSLIPRTQAGISPLHF
TGTGCCAGCAGCTTAATCCCGCGGACCCAGGCGGGGATATCACCCCTCCACTTT
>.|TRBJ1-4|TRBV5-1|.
CASSVVSQTNEKLFF
TGCGCCAGCAGCGTCGTTAGTCAGACCAATGAAAAACTGTTTTTT
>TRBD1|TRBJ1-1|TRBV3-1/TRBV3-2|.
CASSPLRVRRGQGARRDTEAFF
TGTGCCAGCAGCCCCCTAAGGGTACGTAGAGGACAGGGGGCGAGGAGGGACACTGAAGCTTTCTTT
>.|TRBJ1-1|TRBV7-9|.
CASSLNSLGPEAFF
TGTGCCAGCAGCTTGAACAGCCTTGGACCTGAAGCTTTCTTT
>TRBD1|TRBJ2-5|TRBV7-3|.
CASSPGQHQETQYF
TGTGCCAGCAGCCCGGGACAGCACCAAGAGACCCAGTACTTC
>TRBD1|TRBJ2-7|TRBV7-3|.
CASSPQPGQGYEQYF
TGTGCCAGCAGCCCGCAACCGGGACAGGGCTACGAGCAGTACTTC
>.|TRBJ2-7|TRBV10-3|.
CAISSLSESYEQYF
TGTGCCATCAGTTCGTTGTCCGAGTCCTACGAGCAGTACTTC
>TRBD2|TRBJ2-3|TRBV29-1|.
CSVEDWLAGGLDTQYF
TGCAGCGTTGAAGATTGGCTAGCGGGGGGTCTAGATACGCAGTATTTT
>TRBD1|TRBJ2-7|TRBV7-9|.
CASSRATGTSYEQYF
TGTGCCAGCAGCCGCGCGACAGGGACCTCCTACGAGCAGTACTTC
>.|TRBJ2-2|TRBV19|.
CASSIDDRTGELFF
TGTGCCAGTAGTATAGATGACAGAACCGGGGAGCTGTTTTTT
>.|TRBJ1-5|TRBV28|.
CASRVLDSNQPQHF
TGTGCCAGCAGAGTATTAGATAGCAATCAGCCCCAGCATTTT
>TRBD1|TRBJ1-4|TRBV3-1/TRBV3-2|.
CASIPGVGTGGSANEKLFF
TGTGCCAGCATCCCCGGGGTGGGGACAGGGGGTTCAGCTAATGAAAAACTGTTTTTT
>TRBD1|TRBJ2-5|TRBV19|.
CASSPYQQGEETQYF
TGTGCCAGTAGTCCATACCAACAGGGGGAGGAGACCCAGTACTTC
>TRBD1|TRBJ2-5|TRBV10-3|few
CASQRQGFDGETQYF
TGTGCCAGCCAGAGACAGGGATTCGACGGAGAGACCCAGTACTTC
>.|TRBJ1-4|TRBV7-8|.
CASSSGHGAANEKLFF
TGTGCCAGCAGCTCTGGGCACGGTGCGGCTAATGAAAAACTGTTTTTT
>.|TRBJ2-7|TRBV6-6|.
CASSYHWAKGAYEQYF
TGTGCCAGCAGTTACCACTGGGCAAAGGGGGCCTACGAGCAGTACTTC
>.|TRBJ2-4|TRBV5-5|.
CASSSLTDVGKNIQYF
TGTGCCAGCAGCTCACTTACGGACGTGGGCAAAAACATTCAGTACTTC
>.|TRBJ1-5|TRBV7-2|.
CASSLVRGGFSNQPQHF
TGTGCCAGCAGCTTAGTTAGGGGAGGTTTTAGCAATCAGCCCCAGCATTTT
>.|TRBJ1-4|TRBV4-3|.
CASSQVGGANEKLFF
TGCGCCAGCAGCCAAGTAGGGGGGGCTAATGAAAAACTGTTTTTT
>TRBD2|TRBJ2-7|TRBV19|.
CASSIRLAGFDEQYF
TGTGCCAGTAGTATCAGACTAGCGGGGTTTGACGAGCAGTACTTC
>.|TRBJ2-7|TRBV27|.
CASSLRYGGSYEQYF
TGTGCCAGCAGTTTAAGGTACGGGGGCTCCTACGAGCAGTACTTC
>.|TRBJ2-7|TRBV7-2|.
CASSSYITYEQYF
TGTGCCAGCAGCTCGTACATCACCTACGAGCAGTACTTC
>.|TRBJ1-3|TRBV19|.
CASSPGHFSNTIYF
TGTGCCAGTAGTCCGGGCCACTTTTCGAACACCATATATTTT
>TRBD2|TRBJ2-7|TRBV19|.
CASRAPGLAGYEQYF
TGTGCCAGCCGCGCGCCGGGACTAGCGGGGTACGAGCAGTACTTC
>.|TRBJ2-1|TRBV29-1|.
CSVDLGAGEQFF
TGCAGCGTTGACTTGGGGGCGGGTGAGCAGTTCTTC
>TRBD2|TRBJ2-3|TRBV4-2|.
CASSVRLAGGRDTQYF
TGTGCCAGCAGCGTCCGACTAGCGGGGGGGAGAGATACGCAGTATTTT